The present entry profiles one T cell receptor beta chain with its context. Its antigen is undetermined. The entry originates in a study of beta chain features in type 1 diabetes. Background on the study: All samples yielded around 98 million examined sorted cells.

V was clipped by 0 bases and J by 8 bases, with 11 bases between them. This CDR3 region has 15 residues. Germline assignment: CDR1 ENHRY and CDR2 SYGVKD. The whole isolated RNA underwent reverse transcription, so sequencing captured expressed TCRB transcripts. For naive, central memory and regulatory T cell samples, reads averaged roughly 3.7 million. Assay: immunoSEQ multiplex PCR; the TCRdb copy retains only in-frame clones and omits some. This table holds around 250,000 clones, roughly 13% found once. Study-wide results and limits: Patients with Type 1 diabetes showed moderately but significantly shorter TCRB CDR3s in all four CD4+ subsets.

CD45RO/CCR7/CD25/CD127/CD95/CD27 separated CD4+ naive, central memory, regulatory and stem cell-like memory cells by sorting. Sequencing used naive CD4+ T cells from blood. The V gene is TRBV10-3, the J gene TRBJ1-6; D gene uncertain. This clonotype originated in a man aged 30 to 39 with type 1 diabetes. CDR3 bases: TGTGCCATCAGTGAGTCGGAGGGCGGCTATTCACCCCTCCACTTT. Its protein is CAISESEGGYSPLHF.